A selection of T cell receptor beta chains follows, all from one sample in a study of T cells in Graves' hyperthyroidism and ophthalmopathy. One entry per CDR3 protein, called by TCRdb with MiXCR from the multiplex PCR reads. The data contain hundreds of thousands of distinct CDR3 sequences, less than 45% of them singletons. Sequenced material: peripheral blood or thyroid tissue (not recorded which). The receptors shown here come from an adult man with Graves' disease, either hyperthyroidism or ophthalmopathy (not recorded which). CDR3s include the opening cysteine and the closing phenylalanine or tryptophan. The D gene is left open where the match is weak. A clone size is listed for some rows: how often the clone was seen (once, few, many), or a class if it is expanded.

j_call,clone_size,d_call,v_call,cdr3_aa,cdr3_nt
TRBJ1-4,few,.,TRBV10-2,CASSEDKKLFF,TGCGCCAGCAGTGAAGACAAAAAACTGTTTTTT
TRBJ1-1,.,TRBD1,TRBV20-1,CSAWDSARAEAFF,TGCAGTGCTTGGGACAGTGCTCGTGCTGAAGCTTTCTTT
TRBJ2-7,many,.,TRBV5-1,CASSLDRHEQYF,TGCGCCAGCAGCTTAGACAGACACGAGCAGTACTTC
TRBJ1-2,.,.,TRBV11-2,CASSSPGQGGDYGYTF,TGTGCCAGCAGCTCACCAGGGCAGGGAGGCGACTATGGCTACACCTTC
TRBJ2-5,few,TRBD1,TRBV7-9,CASSLGLGQGLETQYF,TGTGCCAGCAGCTTGGGTCTGGGACAGGGGTTGGAGACCCAGTACTTC
TRBJ1-1,few,.,TRBV19,CASSMGQAKTLNTEAFF,TGTGCCAGTAGTATGGGTCAGGCCAAAACGTTGAACACTGAAGCTTTCTTT
TRBJ1-1,.,TRBD1,TRBV28,CASSTGGFSEAFF,TGTGCCAGCAGTACAGGGGGGTTTTCTGAAGCTTTCTTT
TRBJ1-1,.,TRBD1,TRBV19,CASSARQGDEASF,TGTGCCAGTAGTGCCAGACAGGGGGATGAAGCTTCCTTT
TRBJ2-6,.,TRBD1,TRBV11-1,CASRPPTGAGANVLTF,TGTGCCAGCAGGCCACCTACAGGGGCTGGGGCCAACGTCCTGACTTTC
TRBJ1-3,many,.,TRBV10-3,CAISESTEGNTIYF,TGTGCCATCAGCGAGAGCACAGAGGGAAACACCATATATTTT
TRBJ1-2,.,TRBD1,TRBV19,CASRTYRGGDGYTF,TGTGCCAGCAGGACCTACAGGGGAGGAGATGGCTACACCTTC
TRBJ1-1,few,.,TRBV5-1,CASSFNGETEAFF,TGCGCCAGCAGCTTCAATGGGGAGACTGAAGCTTTCTTT
TRBJ2-5,.,TRBD1,TRBV5-1,CASSGSDRGLRETQYF,TGCGCCAGCAGCGGGTCGGACAGGGGGCTCAGAGAGACCCAGTACTTC
TRBJ1-2,few,.,TRBV12-3/TRBV12-4,CASSLGGSTYGYTF,TGTGCCAGCAGTTTAGGAGGCAGCACCTATGGCTACACCTTC
TRBJ1-2,few,.,TRBV29-1,CSVEAGLYGYTF,TGCAGCGTTGAAGCCGGACTATATGGCTACACCTTC
TRBJ2-7,.,.,TRBV12-3/TRBV12-4,CASRSDNSYEQYF,TGTGCCAGCAGGTCCGACAACAGCTACGAGCAGTACTTC
TRBJ1-1,many,TRBD1,TRBV9,CASSETGGNTEAFF,TGTGCCAGCAGCGAGACAGGGGGCAACACTGAAGCTTTCTTT
TRBJ1-3,many,.,TRBV9,CASSVDRDPGNTIYF,TGTGCCAGCAGCGTAGACCGGGACCCTGGAAACACCATATATTTT
TRBJ1-5,many,.,TRBV20-1,CSATTRGANQPQHF,TGCAGTGCCACCACCCGCGGGGCCAATCAGCCCCAGCATTTT
TRBJ2-5,.,TRBD1,TRBV7-9,CASSLNRGSQETQYF,TGTGCCAGCAGCTTGAACAGGGGGTCCCAAGAAACCCAGTACTTC
TRBJ1-2,many,.,TRBV10-3,CAISESAGRRGYGYTF,TGTGCCATCAGTGAGTCGGCGGGGCGTCGAGGCTATGGCTACACCTTC
TRBJ2-5,few,TRBD1,TRBV7-9,CASSTQDRGEETQYF,TGTGCCAGCAGCACTCAGGACAGGGGAGAAGAGACCCAGTACTTC
TRBJ2-7,.,TRBD1,TRBV2,CASSEGRQGGGYEQHF,TGTGCCAGCAGTGAAGGACGACAGGGTGGTGGCTACGAGCAGCACTTC
TRBJ1-2,many,TRBD1,TRBV24-1,CATSDSPDRAGGYTF,TGTGCCACCAGTGATTCCCCTGACAGGGCGGGTGGCTACACCTTC
TRBJ2-7,.,TRBD1,TRBV19,CASSLEGGAYEQYF,TGTGCCAGCAGCTTAGAAGGGGGCGCCTACGAGCAGTACTTC
TRBJ2-7,many,.,TRBV7-9,CASIPGGDYEQYF,TGTGCCAGCATCCCCGGGGGTGACTACGAGCAGTACTTC
TRBJ1-2,.,TRBD1,TRBV7-2,CASSRGTVTNYGYTF,TGTGCCAGCAGCCGAGGGACAGTTACTAACTATGGCTACACCTTC
TRBJ2-3,.,.,TRBV7-8,CASSQTTDTQYF,TGTGCCAGCAGCCAAACGACGGATACGCAGTATTTT
TRBJ1-5,many,.,TRBV20-1,CSARNSNQPQHF,TGCAGTGCTAGGAATAGCAATCAGCCCCAGCATTTT
TRBJ1-5,many,.,TRBV24-1,CATGLFQPQHF,TGTGCCACCGGGCTGTTTCAGCCCCAGCATTTT
TRBJ2-5,.,TRBD1,TRBV12-3/TRBV12-4,CASSSFRDRQETQYF,TGTGCCAGCAGTTCTTTCCGGGACAGACAAGAGACCCAGTACTTC
TRBJ1-5,.,.,TRBV20-1,CSARDLDSNQPQHF,TGCAGTGCTAGAGATCTGGACAGTAATCAGCCCCAGCATTTT
TRBJ2-2,.,.,TRBV20-1,CSAPEEGSGELFF,TGCAGTGCTCCAGAAGAGGGGTCCGGGGAGCTGTTTTTT
TRBJ2-7,many,TRBD2,TRBV29-1,CSVVREAAYEQYF,TGCAGCGTTGTGCGGGAGGCGGCCTACGAGCAGTACTTC
TRBJ1-2,many,.,TRBV7-8,CASSLAGEGYTF,TGTGCCAGCAGCTTAGCGGGGGAAGGCTACACCTTC
TRBJ2-5,.,TRBD1,TRBV20-1,CSARGTGGRWETQYF,TGCAGTGCTAGAGGGACAGGGGGCAGGTGGGAGACCCAGTACTTC
TRBJ2-7,few,TRBD2,TRBV5-1,CASSQGLAGNPYEQYF,TGCGCCAGCAGCCAGGGACTAGCAGGTAATCCATACGAGCAGTACTTC
TRBJ1-5,.,.,TRBV7-8,CASSKDRGPQPQHF,TGTGCCAGCAGCAAGGACAGAGGTCCTCAGCCCCAGCATTTT
TRBJ1-4,few,.,TRBV10-3,CASTTRVAGDEKLFF,TGTGCCAGCACCACGCGGGTTGCGGGGGATGAAAAACTGTTTTTT
TRBJ1-1,many,TRBD1,TRBV25-1,CASSQAGGANTEAFF,TGTGCCAGCAGTCAAGCAGGGGGCGCGAACACTGAAGCTTTCTTT
TRBJ1-3,.,.,TRBV2,CASSPGLPGNTIYF,TGTGCCAGCTCACCAGGGCTCCCTGGAAACACCATATATTTT
TRBJ2-2,.,.,TRBV7-9,CASSLVPLTSGFGELFF,TGTGCCAGCAGCTTAGTGCCCTTAACCTCAGGTTTCGGGGAGCTGTTTTTT
TRBJ2-7,.,TRBD1,TRBV7-2,CASTIALDRAYEQYF,TGTGCCAGCACCATCGCTTTAGACAGGGCCTACGAGCAGTACTTC
TRBJ1-4,.,.,TRBV6-5,CASSEEGVYEKLFF,TGTGCCAGCAGTGAAGAGGGGGTTTACGAAAAACTGTTTTTT
TRBJ1-6,once,.,TRBV3-1,CASSPTGPRSPLHF,TGTGCCAGCAGCCCCACAGGGCCGAGGTCACCCCTCCACTTT
TRBJ2-5,few,TRBD2,TRBV20-1,CSAMGLARKETQYF,TGCAGTGCTATGGGACTAGCGAGAAAAGAGACCCAGTACTTC
TRBJ1-2,many,TRBD1,TRBV2,CASSDPPDRLGYGYTF,TGTGCCAGCAGTGACCCCCCGGACAGGCTCGGGTATGGCTACACCTTC
TRBJ1-1,few,TRBD1,TRBV5-1,CASSFGTGWEAFF,TGCGCCAGCAGCTTTGGGACAGGTTGGGAAGCTTTCTTT
TRBJ1-5,many,TRBD1,TRBV7-8,CASSGTGGARTQHF,TGTGCCAGCAGCGGGACAGGGGGGGCTAGGACCCAGCATTTT
TRBJ1-5,few,TRBD1,TRBV20-1,CSARVPRDRGNQPQHF,TGCAGTGCTAGAGTCCCTCGGGACAGGGGCAATCAGCCCCAGCATTTT
TRBJ2-7,.,TRBD2,TRBV7-2,CASSLVASGGASSYEQYF,TGTGCCAGCAGCTTAGTTGCTAGCGGGGGGGCCTCATCCTACGAGCAGTACTTC
TRBJ1-5,.,.,TRBV11-1,CASSSVSSYNQPQHF,TGTGCCAGCAGCTCGGTTAGCTCGTACAATCAGCCCCAGCATTTT
TRBJ2-7,.,.,TRBV7-8,CASNFMRGRNNEQYF,TGTGCCAGCAACTTCATGAGGGGTCGGAATAACGAGCAGTACTTC
TRBJ1-2,many,.,TRBV7-2,CASSQGGNGYTF,TGTGCCAGCAGCCAAGGGGGGAATGGCTACACCTTC